The 6 T cell receptor beta chains presented below share a single source sample, sequenced in a study of T cells in Graves' hyperthyroidism and ophthalmopathy. RNA transcripts yielded amplified TCR beta CDR3 regions. The primer set for the first-round RT-PCR of the TCR CDR3 was HTBI. TCRdb called the multiplex PCR reads again in MiXCR, with one record for every CDR3 protein. The sample lists about 500,000 distinct CDR3 sequences, roughly 16% occurring once. The sample consisted of blood. The receptors derive from a woman in her twenties or thirties with Graves' ophthalmopathy.

This clonotype was seen repeatedly, ten times or more. V gene TRBV20-1 combines with J gene TRBJ2-1; tentatively, D is TRBD2 (7 bases). Per germline, CDR1 DFQATT and CDR2 SNEGSKA (reference sequence). The CDR3 contains 13 residues. Between the trimmed V and J ends, which lost 5 bases and 8 bases, there was a span of 16 bases. This CDR3 is CSAHRGAGDEQFF. CDR3 bases: TGCAGTGCTCACCGGGGGGCGGGTGATGAGCAGTTCTTC.

This clonotype has just a few counts. This chain uses TRBV13 with TRBJ2-3; TRBD2 aligns across 14 bases. Germline V gives CDR1 PRHDT, CDR2 FYEKMQ (reference sequence). The CDR3 totals 16 residues. V was pared by 4 bases and J by 7 bases, with 7 bases of the junction left unmatched. The CDR3 loop is CASSYPGLAGDYTQYF. CDR3 coding DNA: TGTGCCAGCAGCTACCCGGGACTAGCGGGAGACTATACGCAGTATTTT.

This clonotype was seen a few times. The chain links TRBV7-2 to TRBJ2-3; D is unresolved. V lost 2 bases to trimming and J lost 2 bases, with 8 bases between them. This CDR3 has 14 residues. Germline assignment: CDR1 SGHTA and CDR2 FQGNSA. CDR3: CASSLWHHTDTQYF. The CDR3 nucleotides are TGTGCCAGCAGCTTATGGCATCACACAGATACGCAGTATTTT.

This clonotype showed up just a few times. The V gene is TRBV7-8, the J gene TRBJ1-1; D is perhaps TRBD1 (5 bases). The germline gives CDR1 SGHVS, CDR2 FQNEAQ. This CDR3 is built from 15 residues. Trimming cost V 5 bases and J 4 bases, with 17 bases left between them. Here the CDR3 DNA reads TGTGCCAGCAGCCCCAGGAGGGGCTGGAGCACTGAAGCTTTCTTT. As protein: CASSPRRGWSTEAFF.

There are many counts of this clonotype. The chain recombines TRBV6-1 with TRBJ1-6; D may be TRBD1 (6 bases). The germline V gene encodes CDR1 MNHNS and CDR2 SASEGT. CDR3 length equals 14 residues. V was clipped by 6 bases and J by 10 bases, with 16 bases between them. In nucleotides, the CDR3 is TGTGCCAGCAGAGAGGGGGGGTTACACTCACCCCTCCACTTT. As protein: CASREGGLHSPLHF.

The sample holds many counts of this clonotype. J is TRBJ2-2 and V is TRBV7-3, with unresolved D. V lost 5 bases and J 5 bases, leaving 9 bases between the germline ends. Germline V gene data show CDR1 as SGHTA and CDR2 as FQGTGA. This CDR3 region has 13 residues. CDR3 loop: CASSETETGELFF. The CDR3 coding sequence is TGTGCCAGCAGCGAAACAGAGACCGGGGAGCTGTTTTTT.